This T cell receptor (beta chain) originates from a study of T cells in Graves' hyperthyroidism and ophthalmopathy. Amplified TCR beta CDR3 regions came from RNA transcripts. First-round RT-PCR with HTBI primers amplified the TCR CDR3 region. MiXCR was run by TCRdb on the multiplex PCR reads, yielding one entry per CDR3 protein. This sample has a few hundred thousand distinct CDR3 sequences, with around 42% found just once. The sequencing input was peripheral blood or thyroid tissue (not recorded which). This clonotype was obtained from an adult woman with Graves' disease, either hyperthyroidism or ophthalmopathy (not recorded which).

The CDR3 loop reads CASRTLGTSGRLPQYF. CDR3 sequence (DNA): TGTGCCAGCAGGACTCTCGGGACTAGCGGGAGACTCCCCCAGTACTTC. The V gene is TRBV2, the J gene TRBJ2-7; 14 bases are shared with TRBD2. This CDR3 spans 16 amino acids. Losses at the gene ends were 6 bases for V and 10 bases for J; bases not matched to a gene: 14. Germline V gene lookup returns CDR1 SNHLY and CDR2 FYNNEI.